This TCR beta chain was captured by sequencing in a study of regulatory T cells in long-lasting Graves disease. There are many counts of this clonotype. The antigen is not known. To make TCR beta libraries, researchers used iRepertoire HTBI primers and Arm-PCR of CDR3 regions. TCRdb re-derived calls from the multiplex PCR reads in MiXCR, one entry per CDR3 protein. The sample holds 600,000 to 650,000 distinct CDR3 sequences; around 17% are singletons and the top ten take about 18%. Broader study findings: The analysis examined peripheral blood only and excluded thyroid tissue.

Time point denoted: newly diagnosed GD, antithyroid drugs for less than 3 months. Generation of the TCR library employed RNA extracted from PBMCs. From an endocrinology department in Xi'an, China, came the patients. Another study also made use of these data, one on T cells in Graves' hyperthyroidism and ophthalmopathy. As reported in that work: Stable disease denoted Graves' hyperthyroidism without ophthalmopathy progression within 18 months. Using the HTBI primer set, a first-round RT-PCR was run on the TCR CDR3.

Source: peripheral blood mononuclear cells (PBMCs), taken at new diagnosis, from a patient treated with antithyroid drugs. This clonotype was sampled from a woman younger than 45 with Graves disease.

CDR3 residues: CASSYYYTLRDTEAFF. The DNA of the CDR3 is TGTGCCAGCAGCTACTATTACACCCTGAGGGACACTGAAGCTTTCTTT. This rearrangement joins TRBV7-2 to TRBJ1-1; D call uncertain. CDR1 and CDR2 from the germline V gene are SGHTA and FQGNSA. The V and J ends lost 4 bases and 3 bases respectively, with 18 bases between them. The CDR3 consists of 16 residues.